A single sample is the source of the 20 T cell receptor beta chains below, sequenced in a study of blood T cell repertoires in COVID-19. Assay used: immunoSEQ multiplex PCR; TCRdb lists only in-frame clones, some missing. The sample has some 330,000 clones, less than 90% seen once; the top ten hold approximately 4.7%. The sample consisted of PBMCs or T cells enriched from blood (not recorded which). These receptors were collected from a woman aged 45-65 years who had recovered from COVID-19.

CDR3 in DNA: TGTGCCAGCAGTTACCCCTCCATCAGAGGGGGCGCGGAAGGCTACACCTTC. Translated: CASSYPSIRGGAEGYTF. This chain links TRBV6-2 or TRBV6-3 with TRBJ1-2; 7 bases fit TRBD1. J gave up 8 bases and V 2 bases, and 17 bases lay outside the gene matches. Germline lookup yields CDR1 MNHEY and CDR2 SVGEGT. This CDR3 is 17 amino acids long.

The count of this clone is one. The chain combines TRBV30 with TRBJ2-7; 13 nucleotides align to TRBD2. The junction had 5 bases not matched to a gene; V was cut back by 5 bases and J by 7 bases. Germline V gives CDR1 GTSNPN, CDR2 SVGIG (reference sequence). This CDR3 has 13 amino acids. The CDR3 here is CAWRGLAGEEQYF. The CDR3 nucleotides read TGTGCCTGGCGAGGACTAGCGGGGGAAGAGCAGTACTTC.

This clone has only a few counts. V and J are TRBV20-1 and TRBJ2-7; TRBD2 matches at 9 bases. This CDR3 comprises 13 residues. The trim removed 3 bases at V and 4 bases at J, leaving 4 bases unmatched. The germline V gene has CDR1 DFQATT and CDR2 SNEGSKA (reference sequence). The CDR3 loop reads CSASSGGGYEQYF. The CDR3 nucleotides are TGCAGTGCTAGTAGCGGGGGCGGGTACGAGCAGTACTTC.

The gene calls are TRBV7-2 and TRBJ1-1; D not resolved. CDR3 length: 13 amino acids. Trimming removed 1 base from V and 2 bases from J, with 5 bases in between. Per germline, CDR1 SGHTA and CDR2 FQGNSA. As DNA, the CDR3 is TGTGCCAGCAGCTTAGAAGCAAACACTGAAGCTTTCTTT. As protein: CASSLEANTEAFF.

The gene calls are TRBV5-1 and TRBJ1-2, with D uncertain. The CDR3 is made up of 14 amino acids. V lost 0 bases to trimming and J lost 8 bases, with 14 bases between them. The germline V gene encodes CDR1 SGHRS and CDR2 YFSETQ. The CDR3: CASSLETGGQGYTF. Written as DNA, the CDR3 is TGCGCCAGCAGCTTGGAAACGGGAGGGCAAGGCTACACCTTC. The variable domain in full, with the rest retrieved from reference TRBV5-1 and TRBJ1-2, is KAGVTQTPRYLIKTRGQQVTLSCSPISGHRSVSWYQQTPGQGLQFLFEYFSETQRNKGNFPGRFSGRQFSNSRSEMNVSTLELGDSALYLCASSLETGGQGYTFGSGTRLTVV.

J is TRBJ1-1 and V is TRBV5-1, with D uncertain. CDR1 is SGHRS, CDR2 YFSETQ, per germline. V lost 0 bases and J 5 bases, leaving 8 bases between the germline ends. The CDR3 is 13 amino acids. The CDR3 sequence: CASSLAESTEAFF. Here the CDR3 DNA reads TGCGCCAGCAGCTTGGCGGAGAGTACTGAAGCTTTCTTT.

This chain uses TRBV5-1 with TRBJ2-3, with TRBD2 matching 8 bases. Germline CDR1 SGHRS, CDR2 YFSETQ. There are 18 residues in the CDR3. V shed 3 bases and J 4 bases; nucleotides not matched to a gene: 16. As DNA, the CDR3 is TGCGCCAGCAGCTATCGGGGGGGCCTGAAGCAGTTGGCAGATACGCAGTATTTT. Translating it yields CASSYRGGLKQLADTQYF.

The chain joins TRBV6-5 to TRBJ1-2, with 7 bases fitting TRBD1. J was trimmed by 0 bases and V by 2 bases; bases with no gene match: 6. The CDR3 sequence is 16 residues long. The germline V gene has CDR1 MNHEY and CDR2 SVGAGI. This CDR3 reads CASSYRLTGANYGYTF. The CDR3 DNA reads TGTGCCAGCAGTTACAGATTAACAGGGGCTAACTATGGCTACACCTTC.

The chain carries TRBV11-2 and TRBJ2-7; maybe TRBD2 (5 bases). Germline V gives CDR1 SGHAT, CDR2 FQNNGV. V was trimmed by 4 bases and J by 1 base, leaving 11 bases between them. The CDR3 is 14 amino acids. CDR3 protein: CASSWESKSYEQYF. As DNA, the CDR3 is TGTGCCAGCAGCTGGGAGTCTAAATCCTACGAGCAGTACTTC.

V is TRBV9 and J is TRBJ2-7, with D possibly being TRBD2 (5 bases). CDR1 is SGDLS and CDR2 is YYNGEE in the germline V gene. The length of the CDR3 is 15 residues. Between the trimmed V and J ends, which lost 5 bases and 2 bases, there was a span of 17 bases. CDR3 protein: CASSHAADSTYEQYF. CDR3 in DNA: TGTGCCAGCAGTCACGCGGCGGACTCGACCTACGAGCAGTACTTC.

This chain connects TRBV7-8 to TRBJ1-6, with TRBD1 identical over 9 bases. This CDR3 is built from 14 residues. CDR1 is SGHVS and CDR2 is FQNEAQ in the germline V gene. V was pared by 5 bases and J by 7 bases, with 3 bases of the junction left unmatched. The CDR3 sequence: CASSQGQGNSPLHF. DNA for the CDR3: TGTGCCAGCAGCCAAGGACAGGGGAATTCACCCCTCCACTTT. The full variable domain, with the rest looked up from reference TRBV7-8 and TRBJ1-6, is GAGVSQSPRYKVAKRGQDVALRCDPISGHVSLFWYQQALGQGPEFLTYFQNEAQLDKSGLPSDRFFAERPEGSVSTLKIQRTQQEDSAVYLCASSQGQGNSPLHFGNGTRLTVT.

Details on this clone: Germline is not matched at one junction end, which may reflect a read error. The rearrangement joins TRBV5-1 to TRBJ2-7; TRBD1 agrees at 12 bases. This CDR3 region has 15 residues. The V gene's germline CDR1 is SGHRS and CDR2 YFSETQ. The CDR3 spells CARSGGAGQGAEQYF. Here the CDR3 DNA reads TGCGCCCGCAGCGGGGGGGCGGGACAGGGGGCCGAGCAGTACTTC.

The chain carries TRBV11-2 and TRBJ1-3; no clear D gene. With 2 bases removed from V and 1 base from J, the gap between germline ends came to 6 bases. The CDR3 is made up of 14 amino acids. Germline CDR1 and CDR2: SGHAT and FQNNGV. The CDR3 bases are TGTGCCAGCAGCTTAATCGGGTCTGGAAACACCATATATTTT. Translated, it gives CASSLIGSGNTIYF.

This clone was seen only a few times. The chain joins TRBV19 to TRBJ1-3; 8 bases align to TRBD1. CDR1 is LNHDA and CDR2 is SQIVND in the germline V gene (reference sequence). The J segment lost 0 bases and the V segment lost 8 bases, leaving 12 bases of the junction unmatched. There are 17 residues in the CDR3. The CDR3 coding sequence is TGTGCCAGTCAATATTGGACAGGGCGTACCTCTGGAAACACCATATATTTT. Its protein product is CASQYWTGRTSGNTIYF.

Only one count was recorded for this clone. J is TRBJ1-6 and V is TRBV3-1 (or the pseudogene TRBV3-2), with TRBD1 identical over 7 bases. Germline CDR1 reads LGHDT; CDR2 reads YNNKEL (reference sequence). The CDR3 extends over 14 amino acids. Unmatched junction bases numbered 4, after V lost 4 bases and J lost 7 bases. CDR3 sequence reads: CASSPRTGNSPLHF. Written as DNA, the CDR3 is TGTGCCAGCAGCCCGCGGACAGGAAATTCACCCCTCCACTTT.

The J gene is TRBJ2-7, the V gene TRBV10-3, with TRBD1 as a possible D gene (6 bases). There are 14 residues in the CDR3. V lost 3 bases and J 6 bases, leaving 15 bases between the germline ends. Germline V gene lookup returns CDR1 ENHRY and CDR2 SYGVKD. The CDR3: CAISDSATGGEQYF. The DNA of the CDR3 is TGTGCCATCAGTGATTCGGCGACAGGCGGCGAGCAGTACTTC.

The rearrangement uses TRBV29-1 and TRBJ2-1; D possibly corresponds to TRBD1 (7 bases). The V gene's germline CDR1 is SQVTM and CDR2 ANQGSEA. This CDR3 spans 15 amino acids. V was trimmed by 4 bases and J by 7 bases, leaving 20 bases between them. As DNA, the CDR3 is TGCAGCGTTGCGGGGGCGGAGGGGGCGCAAAATGAGCAGTTCTTC. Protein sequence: CSVAGAEGAQNEQFF.

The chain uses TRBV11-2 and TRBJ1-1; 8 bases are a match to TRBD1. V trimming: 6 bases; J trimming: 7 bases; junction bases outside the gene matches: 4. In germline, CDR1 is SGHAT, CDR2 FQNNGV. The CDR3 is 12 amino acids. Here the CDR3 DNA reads TGTGCCAGCAGAACGACAGGGGATGAAGCTTTCTTT. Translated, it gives CASRTTGDEAFF.

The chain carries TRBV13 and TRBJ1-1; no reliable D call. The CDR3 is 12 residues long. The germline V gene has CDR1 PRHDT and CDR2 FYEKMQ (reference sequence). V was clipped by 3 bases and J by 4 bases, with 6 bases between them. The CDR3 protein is CASSFPGTEAFF. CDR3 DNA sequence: TGTGCCAGCAGCTTCCCCGGCACTGAAGCTTTCTTT. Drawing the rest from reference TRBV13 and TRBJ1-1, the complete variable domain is AAGVIQSPRHLIKEKRETATLKCYPIPRHDTVYWYQQGPGQDPQFLISFYEKMQSDKGSIPDRFSAQQFSDYHSELNMSSLELGDSALYFCASSFPGTEAFFGQGTRLTVV.

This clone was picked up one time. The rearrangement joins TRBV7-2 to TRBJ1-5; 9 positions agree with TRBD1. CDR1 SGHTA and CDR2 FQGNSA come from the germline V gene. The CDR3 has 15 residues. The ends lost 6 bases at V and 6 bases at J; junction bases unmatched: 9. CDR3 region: CASSITGQGSQPQHF. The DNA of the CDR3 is TGTGCCAGCAGTATTACGGGACAGGGAAGTCAGCCCCAGCATTTT.